This passage covers 20 T cell receptor beta chains from one sample sequenced in a study of blood T cells in healthy people across ages. A second PCR, run for 7 to 11 cycles, used a sample-barcoded 5' primer plus a J-beta primer mix. TCRdb used MiXCR to reprocess the 5' RACE reads, holding one entry per CDR3 protein. Here the sample spans roughly 1,800,000 distinct CDR3 sequences, just under 50% being singletons. The sample was blood. Source of these receptors: a woman between 40 and 50 years old in good health.

The chain joins TRBV2 to TRBJ2-3; D may correspond to TRBD1 or TRBD2 (6 bases each). CDR3 size: 16 residues. The germline V gene has CDR1 SNHLY and CDR2 FYNNEI. Trimming cost V 8 bases and J 1 base, with 19 bases left between them. The CDR3 DNA reads as TGTGCCAGCGTCCTGGGGGGCGCTTCGGGCACAGATACGCAGTATTTT. The encoded protein is CASVLGGASGTDTQYF.

The chain combines TRBV7-2 with TRBJ2-2; 7 nucleotides match TRBD2. The CDR3 loop spans 15 amino acids. The germline V gene has CDR1 SGHTA and CDR2 FQGNSA. V lost 5 bases to trimming and J lost 4 bases; unmatched junction nucleotides: 7. As DNA, the CDR3 is TGTGCCAGCAGCCAAGGAGGGGAGGGCACCGGGGAGCTGTTTTTT. It specifies CASSQGGEGTGELFF.

This chain links TRBV20-1 with TRBJ1-5; D is undetermined. CDR3 length: 14 residues. V gave up 1 base and J gave up 4 bases, with 11 bases separating them. Germline loops: CDR1 DFQATT, CDR2 SNEGSKA (reference sequence). CDR3 DNA sequence: TGCAGTGCTAGAGTACCCGGGAGAAATCAGCCCCAGCATTTT. Its protein product is CSARVPGRNQPQHF.

This chain connects TRBV6-2 or TRBV6-3 to TRBJ1-5; D is possibly TRBD1 (5 bases). Trimming took 10 bases from V and 3 from J, leaving 16 bases between them. Germline CDR1 reads MNHEY; CDR2 reads SVGEGT. This CDR3 has 14 residues. The CDR3 region is CATTEDSFNQPQHF. The CDR3 nucleotides read TGTGCCACTACCGAAGACAGTTTCAATCAGCCCCAGCATTTT.

V and J are TRBV5-1 and TRBJ2-3, with 7 bases lining up with TRBD2. CDR1 and CDR2 from the germline V gene are SGHRS and YFSETQ. V gave up 3 bases and J gave up 6 bases; unmatched junction bases: 10. The CDR3 has 15 residues. The CDR3: CASSSAAAGEDTQYF. The CDR3 region has the DNA TGCGCCAGCAGCTCGGCCGCGGCGGGGGAGGATACGCAGTATTTT.

This rearrangement joins TRBV4-3 to TRBJ2-3; 9 bases match TRBD2. The germline V gene has CDR1 LGHNA and CDR2 YSLEER. The CDR3 spans 15 residues. V lost 1 base, J lost 4 bases, and 3 bases stayed unmatched. As DNA, the CDR3 is TGCGCCAGCAGCCAAGTCCAGCGGGGGGCAGATACGCAGTATTTT. Translating it yields CASSQVQRGADTQYF.

In nucleotides, the CDR3 is TGCAGTGCGGAGGACAATGAGCAGTTCTTC. Protein product: CSAEDNEQFF. The rearrangement joins TRBV20-1 to TRBJ2-1, with a tentative D call TRBD2 (5 bases). The CDR3 runs to 10 residues. Germline CDR1 and CDR2: DFQATT and SNEGSKA (reference sequence). Trimming removed 6 bases from V and 5 bases from J, with 5 bases in between.

The chain joins TRBV10-3 to TRBJ2-1; D gene ambiguous. V was cut by 8 bases and J by 4 bases, with 15 bases left in between. Germline loops: CDR1 ENHRY, CDR2 SYGVKD. This CDR3 is 14 amino acids long. CDR3 residues: CAIGARQAYNEQFF. The CDR3 DNA reads TGTGCCATCGGTGCCCGGCAGGCTTACAATGAGCAGTTCTTC.

This clonotype occurred a few times. V gene TRBV7-9 combines with J gene TRBJ1-5; D not resolved. The germline V and J ends were trimmed by 5 bases and 4 bases, with 15 bases remaining between them. The CDR3 extends over 15 amino acids. From germline, CDR1 is SEHNR and CDR2 FQNEAQ (reference sequence). The CDR3 region is CASSADLAVNQPQHF. In nucleotides, the CDR3 is TGTGCCAGCAGCGCCGACCTGGCGGTAAATCAGCCCCAGCATTTT. Full variable domain (rest looked up from reference TRBV7-9 and TRBJ1-5): DTGVSQNPRHKITKRGQNVTFRCDPISEHNRLYWYRQTLGQGPEFLTYFQNEAQLEKSRLLSDRFSAERPKGSFSTLEIQRTEQGDSAMYLCASSADLAVNQPQHFGDGTRLSIL.

This chain joins TRBV9 and TRBJ2-2, with 9 bases aligning to TRBD1. Germline loops: CDR1 SGDLS, CDR2 YYNGEE. J lost 2 bases, V lost 3 bases, and 5 bases had no gene match. The CDR3 spans 16 residues. CDR3 loop: CASSGWGQGNTGELFF. For the CDR3, the DNA is TGTGCCAGCAGCGGATGGGGACAGGGTAACACCGGGGAGCTGTTTTTT.

Only a few counts were recorded for this clonotype. The chain combines TRBV5-1 with TRBJ2-5; 7 positions agree with TRBD1. Germline V gene data show CDR1 as SGHRS and CDR2 as YFSETQ. The length of the CDR3 is 13 residues. With V trimmed by 4 bases and J by 5 bases, 5 bases remained unmatched. The CDR3, as DNA: TGCGCCAGCAGCGCGGACAGGTTGGAGACCCAGTACTTC. Its protein product is CASSADRLETQYF.

This clonotype was observed a handful of times. This chain links TRBV20-1 with TRBJ1-2; 9 bases map to TRBD1. J lost 3 bases, V lost 6 bases, and 11 bases had no gene match. The CDR3 extends over 15 amino acids. Germline CDR1 DFQATT, CDR2 SNEGSKA (reference sequence). The CDR3 DNA sequence: TGCAGTGCCCCGGACAGGGGATTAAGGGACTATGGCTACACCTTC. Its translation is CSAPDRGLRDYGYTF.

Note on this clonotype: It is likely a read error, because the conserved phenylalanine at the end of the CDR3 is missing. The chain employs TRBV5-1 and TRBJ1-2; TRBD1 matches 9 bases. The CDR3 extends over 15 amino acids. CDR1 is SGHRS, CDR2 YFSETQ, per germline. The V gene end was trimmed by 4 bases and the J gene end by 4 bases; junction bases not matched to a gene: 8. The CDR3 loop is CASSGGQGISYGYTI. The CDR3 DNA sequence: TGCGCCAGCAGCGGGGGACAGGGAATCTCCTATGGCTACACCATC.

V usage is TRBV7-8 and J usage is TRBJ2-7; a weak D match, TRBD1 (5 bases). The V end lost 5 bases, the J end lost 3 bases, and 14 bases lay between the germline ends. CDR3 length: 14 amino acids. Germline V lookup: CDR1 SGHVS, CDR2 FQNEAQ. This CDR3 reads CASSATGPGYEQYF. The CDR3 DNA reads as TGTGCCAGCAGCGCAACAGGTCCAGGCTACGAGCAGTACTTC.

Note on this clonotype: At one end the junction does not follow the germline gene, possibly because of a read error. V usage is TRBV4-3 and J usage is TRBJ2-3; 9 nucleotides line up with TRBD2. Germline lookup yields CDR1 LGHNA and CDR2 YSLEER. The CDR3 loop spans 16 amino acids. This chain's CDR3 is CASSQDGGGARNTRYF. CDR3 DNA sequence: TGCGCCAGCAGCCAAGATGGCGGGGGGGCTAGAAACACGCGGTATTTT.

This chain joins TRBV29-1 and TRBJ1-5; D uncertain. CDR1 and CDR2 (germline): SQVTM, ANQGSEA. Trimming left V 4 bases short and J 0 bases short, with 10 bases between. The CDR3 totals 14 residues. The CDR3 loop is CSVVLGNSNQPQHF. The CDR3 DNA reads as TGCAGCGTTGTTTTAGGGAATAGCAATCAGCCCCAGCATTTT.

This clonotype was observed once. The chain joins TRBV7-2 to TRBJ2-1; 7 nucleotides align to TRBD1. The germline V gene encodes CDR1 SGHTA and CDR2 FQGNSA. This CDR3 is built from 18 residues. After removal of 1 base from V and 7 bases from J, the junction contained 16 bases not matched to a gene. Here the CDR3 reads CASSLVARGLSGDNEQFF. The CDR3 DNA sequence: TGTGCCAGCAGCTTAGTGGCGAGGGGGCTGTCTGGGGATAATGAGCAGTTCTTC.

This clonotype has only one observation. DNA for the CDR3: TGTGCCAGCACTACACGCCCCAGCTACAATGAAAAACTGTTTTTT. Translated: CASTTRPSYNEKLFF. The chain has TRBV7-2 and TRBJ1-4, with unresolved D. Germline V gene lookup returns CDR1 SGHTA and CDR2 FQGNSA. This CDR3 comprises 15 residues. V dropped 7 bases and J dropped 5 bases, with 17 bases sitting between them.

This clonotype was counted between two and nine times. V usage is TRBV4-1 and J usage is TRBJ2-7; the match to TRBD1 covers 7 bases. The CDR3 is 15 residues long. V lost 1 base and J lost 0; bases outside the gene matches: 3. Germline V gene sequence: CDR1 MGHRA, CDR2 YSYEKL. DNA of the CDR3: TGCGCCAGCAGCCAAGCGGACAGGAGCTCCTACGAGCAGTACTTC. Protein product: CASSQADRSSYEQYF.

The table lists this clonotype with many counts. J is TRBJ2-3 and V is TRBV7-2; TRBD2 matches 7 bases. V was clipped by 0 bases and J by 0 bases; unmatched bases: 0. The CDR3 sequence is 15 residues long. CDR1 SGHTA and CDR2 FQGNSA come from the germline V gene. DNA of the CDR3: TGTGCCAGCAGCTTAGCAGCGGGGAGCACAGATACGCAGTATTTT. Amino acids: CASSLAAGSTDTQYF.